This T cell receptor beta chain comes out of a study of T cell repertoires in cytomegalovirus infection. Whole-study context: Matching HLA type, along with CMV infection, was indicated by public TCR beta signatures. General study findings and limits: CMV-specific TCR beta clonotypes restricted by HLA-C were the ones dominating the ex vivo response.

MiXCR, run by TCRdb on the reads, gives a single entry per CDR3 protein. The sample contains 250,000 to 300,000 distinct CDR3 sequences, 9.1% of which appear only once. This CDR3 region has 16 residues. CDR1 MNHNS and CDR2 SASEGT come from the germline V gene. J was trimmed by 4 bases and V by 4 bases; bases with no gene match: 8. In regard to this clonotype: Its antigen is as yet unknown.

V and J are TRBV6-1 and TRBJ2-3, with 10 bases fitting TRBD2. Material: PBMCs. The source of this sequence is a human donor in good health (CMV status not recorded). Some clones in this sample may be carry-over from other donors' samples. Here the CDR3 reads CASSALTSGWPDTQYF. For the CDR3, the DNA is TGTGCCAGCAGTGCCCTGACTAGCGGGTGGCCAGATACGCAGTATTTT.